What follows is one T cell receptor beta chain and its context. Its target is unknown. MiXCR, applied by TCRdb to the reads, yields one record per CDR3 protein. The sample carries around 740,000 distinct CDR3 sequences, approximately 34% recorded once. Germline CDR1 is SNHLY and CDR2 is FYNNEI. The CDR3 extends over 18 amino acids. Trimming left V 6 bases short and J 6 bases short, with 27 bases between. This sample was included in a study of T cell repertoires in cytomegalovirus infection. About the research overall: In public TCR beta signatures, there were indications of both CMV infection and matching HLA type.

The study's findings and limits: Cumulated frequencies of public TCR beta families served to identify carriers of CMV plus the relevant HLA. What dominated the ex vivo response were HLA-C-restricted CMV-specific TCR beta clonotypes.

Sample: PBMCs. The source is a human donor in good health (CMV status not recorded). Some clones in this sample may be carry-over from other donors' samples. This chain uses TRBV2 with TRBJ2-4, with D tentatively TRBD2 (6 bases). In nucleotides, the CDR3 is TGTGCCAGCAGGACCCAGGGTAGCGGTAGATCCTCGGGAAACATTCAGTACTTC. The encoded protein is CASRTQGSGRSSGNIQYF.